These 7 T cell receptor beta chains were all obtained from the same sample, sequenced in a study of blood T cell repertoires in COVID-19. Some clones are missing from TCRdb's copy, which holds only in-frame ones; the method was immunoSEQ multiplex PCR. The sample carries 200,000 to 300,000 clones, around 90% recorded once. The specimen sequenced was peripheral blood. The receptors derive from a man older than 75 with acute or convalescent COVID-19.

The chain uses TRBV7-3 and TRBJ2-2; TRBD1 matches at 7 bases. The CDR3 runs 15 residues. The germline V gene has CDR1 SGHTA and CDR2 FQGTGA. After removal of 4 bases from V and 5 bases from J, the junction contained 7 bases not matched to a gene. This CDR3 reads CASSSQGLGTGELFF. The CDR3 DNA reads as TGTGCCAGCAGCTCACAGGGGTTGGGGACCGGGGAGCTGTTTTTT.

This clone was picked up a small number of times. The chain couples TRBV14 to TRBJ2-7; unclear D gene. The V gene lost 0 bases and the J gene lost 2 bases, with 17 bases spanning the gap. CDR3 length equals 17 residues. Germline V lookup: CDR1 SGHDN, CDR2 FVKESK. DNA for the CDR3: TGTGCCAGCAGCCAAGAAATCTACAGATCGATTCCCTACGAGCAGTACTTC. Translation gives CASSQEIYRSIPYEQYF.

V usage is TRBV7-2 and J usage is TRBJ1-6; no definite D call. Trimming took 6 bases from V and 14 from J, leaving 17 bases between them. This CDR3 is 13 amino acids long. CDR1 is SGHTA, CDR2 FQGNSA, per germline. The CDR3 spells CASSPTSVASLHF. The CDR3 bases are TGTGCCAGCAGTCCAACGAGCGTCGCATCCCTCCACTTT.

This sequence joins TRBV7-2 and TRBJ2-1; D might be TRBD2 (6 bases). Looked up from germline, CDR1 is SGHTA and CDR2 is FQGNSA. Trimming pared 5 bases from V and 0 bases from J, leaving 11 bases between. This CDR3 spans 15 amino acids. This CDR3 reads CASSKGLNSYNEQFF. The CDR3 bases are TGTGCCAGCAGCAAGGGACTTAACTCCTACAATGAGCAGTTCTTC.

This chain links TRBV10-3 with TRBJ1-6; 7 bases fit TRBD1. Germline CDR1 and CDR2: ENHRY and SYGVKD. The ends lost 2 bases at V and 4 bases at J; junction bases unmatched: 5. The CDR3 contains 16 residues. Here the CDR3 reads CAISERMGQYNSPLHF. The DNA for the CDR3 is TGTGCCATCAGTGAGAGGATGGGACAGTATAATTCACCCCTCCACTTT.

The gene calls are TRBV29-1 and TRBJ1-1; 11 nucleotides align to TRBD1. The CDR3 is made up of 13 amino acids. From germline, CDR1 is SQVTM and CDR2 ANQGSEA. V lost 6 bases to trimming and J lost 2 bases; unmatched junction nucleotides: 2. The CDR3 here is CSVGTGGNTEAFF. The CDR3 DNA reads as TGCAGCGTCGGGACAGGGGGTAACACTGAAGCTTTCTTT. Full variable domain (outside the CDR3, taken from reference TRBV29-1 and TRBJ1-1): SAVISQKPSRDICQRGTSLTIQCQVDSQVTMMFWYRQQPGQSLTLIATANQGSEATYESGFVIDKFPISRPNLTFSTLTVSNMSPEDSSIYLCSVGTGGNTEAFFGQGTRLTVV.

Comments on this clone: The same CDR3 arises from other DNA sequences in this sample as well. CDR3 DNA sequence: TGTGCCAGCAGTCTGACAGCAAACTATGGCTACACCTTC. The encoded protein is CASSLTANYGYTF. V usage is TRBV28 and J usage is TRBJ1-2; a possible D gene is TRBD1 (5 bases). The CDR3 has 13 residues. V gave up 5 bases and J gave up 2 bases, with 9 bases separating them. Per the germline V gene, CDR1 is MDHEN and CDR2 is SYDVKM.